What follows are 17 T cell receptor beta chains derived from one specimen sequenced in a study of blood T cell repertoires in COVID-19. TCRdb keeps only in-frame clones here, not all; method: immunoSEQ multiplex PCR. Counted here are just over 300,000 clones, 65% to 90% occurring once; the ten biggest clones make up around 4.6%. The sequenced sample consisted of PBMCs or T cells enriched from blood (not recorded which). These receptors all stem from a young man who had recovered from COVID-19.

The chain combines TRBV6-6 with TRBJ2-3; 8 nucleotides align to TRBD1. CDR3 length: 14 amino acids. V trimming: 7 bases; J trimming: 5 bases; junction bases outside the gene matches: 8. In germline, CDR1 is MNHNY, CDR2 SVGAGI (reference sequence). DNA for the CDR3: TGTGCCAGCACCCTGACAGGGGTAGAAGATACGCAGTATTTT. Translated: CASTLTGVEDTQYF.

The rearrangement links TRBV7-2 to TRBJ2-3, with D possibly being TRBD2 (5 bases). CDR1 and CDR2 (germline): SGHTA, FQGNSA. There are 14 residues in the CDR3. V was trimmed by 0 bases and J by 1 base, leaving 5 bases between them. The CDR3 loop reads CASSLASGTDTQYF. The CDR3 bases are TGTGCCAGCAGCTTAGCTAGCGGCACAGATACGCAGTATTTT.

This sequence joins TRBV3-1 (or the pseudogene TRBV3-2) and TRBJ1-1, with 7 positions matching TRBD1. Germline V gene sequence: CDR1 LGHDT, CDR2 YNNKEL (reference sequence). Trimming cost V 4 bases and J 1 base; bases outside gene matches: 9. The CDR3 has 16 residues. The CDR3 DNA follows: TGTGCCAGCAGCCTGCCCGGACAGGCCCCGAACACTGAAGCTTTCTTT. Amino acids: CASSLPGQAPNTEAFF.

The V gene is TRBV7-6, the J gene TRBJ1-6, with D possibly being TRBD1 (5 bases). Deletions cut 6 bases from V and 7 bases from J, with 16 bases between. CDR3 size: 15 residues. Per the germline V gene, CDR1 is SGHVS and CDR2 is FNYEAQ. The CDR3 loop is CASRLTTATNSPLHF. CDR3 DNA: TGTGCCAGCAGACTGACGACAGCAACCAATTCACCCCTCCACTTT.

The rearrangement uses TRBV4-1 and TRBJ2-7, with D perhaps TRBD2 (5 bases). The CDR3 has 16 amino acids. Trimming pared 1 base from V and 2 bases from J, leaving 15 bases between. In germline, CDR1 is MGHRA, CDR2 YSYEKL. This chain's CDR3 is CASSQAPGKDPYEQYF. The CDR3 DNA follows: TGCGCCAGCAGCCAAGCGCCGGGGAAGGACCCCTACGAGCAGTACTTC.

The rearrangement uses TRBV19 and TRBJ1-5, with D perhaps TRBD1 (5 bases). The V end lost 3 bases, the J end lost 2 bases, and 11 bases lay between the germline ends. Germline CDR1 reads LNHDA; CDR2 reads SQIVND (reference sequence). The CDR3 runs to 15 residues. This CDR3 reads CASSIGTGGNQPQHF. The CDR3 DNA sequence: TGTGCCAGTAGTATCGGGACTGGGGGCAATCAGCCCCAGCATTTT.

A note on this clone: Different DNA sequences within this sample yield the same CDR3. CDR3 residues: CAWSGQGNQPQHF. The CDR3 nucleotides are TGTGCCTGGAGTGGACAGGGCAATCAGCCCCAGCATTTT. The J gene is TRBJ1-5, the V gene TRBV30; possible D gene TRBD1, 6 bases. V was cut by 1 base and J by 2 bases, with 6 bases left in between. Germline CDR1 reads GTSNPN; CDR2 reads SVGIG (reference sequence). This CDR3 contains 13 residues.

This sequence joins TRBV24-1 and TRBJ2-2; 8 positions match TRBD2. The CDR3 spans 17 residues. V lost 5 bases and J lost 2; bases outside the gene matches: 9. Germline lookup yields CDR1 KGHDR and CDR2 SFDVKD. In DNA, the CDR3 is TGTGCCACCAGTGCAGCGGGAGTTGCCTTTAACACCGGGGAGCTGTTTTTT. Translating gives CATSAAGVAFNTGELFF.

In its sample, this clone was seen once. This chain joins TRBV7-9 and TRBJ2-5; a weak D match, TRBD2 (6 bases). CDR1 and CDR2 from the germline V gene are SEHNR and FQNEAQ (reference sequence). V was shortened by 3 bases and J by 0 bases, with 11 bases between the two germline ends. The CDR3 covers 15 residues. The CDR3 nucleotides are TGTGCCAGCAGCTTCGGGGGACGGAACCAAGAGACCCAGTACTTC. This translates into CASSFGGRNQETQYF.

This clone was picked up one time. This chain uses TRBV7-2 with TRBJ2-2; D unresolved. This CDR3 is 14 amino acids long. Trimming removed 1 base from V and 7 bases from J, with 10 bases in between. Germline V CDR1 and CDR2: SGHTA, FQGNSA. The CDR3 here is CASSLGGRYGELFF. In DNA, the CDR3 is TGTGCCAGCAGCTTAGGTGGTCGGTACGGGGAGCTGTTTTTT.

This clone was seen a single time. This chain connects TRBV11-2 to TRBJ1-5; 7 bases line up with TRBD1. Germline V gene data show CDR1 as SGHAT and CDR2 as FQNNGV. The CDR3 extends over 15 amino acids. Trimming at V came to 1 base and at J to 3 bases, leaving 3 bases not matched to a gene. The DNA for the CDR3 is TGTGCCAGCAGCTTAGCGGGACAGCCCAATCAGCCCCAGCATTTT. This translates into CASSLAGQPNQPQHF.

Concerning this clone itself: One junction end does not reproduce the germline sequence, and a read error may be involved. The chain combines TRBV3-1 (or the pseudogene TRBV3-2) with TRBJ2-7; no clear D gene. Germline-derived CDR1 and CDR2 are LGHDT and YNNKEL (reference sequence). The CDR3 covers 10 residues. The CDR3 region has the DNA TGTGCCAGCAGCCAAGATGCCAGTAACTTC. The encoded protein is CASSQDASNF.

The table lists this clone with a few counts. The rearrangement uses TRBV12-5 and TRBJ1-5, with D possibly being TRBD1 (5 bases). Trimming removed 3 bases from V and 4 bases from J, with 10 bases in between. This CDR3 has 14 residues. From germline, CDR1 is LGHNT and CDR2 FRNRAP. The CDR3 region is CASGFRAWNQPQHF. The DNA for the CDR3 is TGTGCTAGTGGTTTCAGGGCCTGGAATCAGCCCCAGCATTTT. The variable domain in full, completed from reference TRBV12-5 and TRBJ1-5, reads DARVTQTPRHKVTEMGQEVTMRCQPILGHNTVFWYRQTMMQGLELLAYFRNRAPLDDSGMPKDRFSAEMPDATLATLKIQPSEPRDSAVYFCASGFRAWNQPQHFGDGTRLSIL.

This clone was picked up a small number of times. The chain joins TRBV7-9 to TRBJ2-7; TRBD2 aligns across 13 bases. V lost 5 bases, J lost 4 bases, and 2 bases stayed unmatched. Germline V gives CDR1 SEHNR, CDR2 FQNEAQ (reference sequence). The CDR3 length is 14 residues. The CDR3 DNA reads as TGTGCCAGCAGCGAGACTAGCGGGAGGTACGAGCAGTACTTC. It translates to CASSETSGRYEQYF.

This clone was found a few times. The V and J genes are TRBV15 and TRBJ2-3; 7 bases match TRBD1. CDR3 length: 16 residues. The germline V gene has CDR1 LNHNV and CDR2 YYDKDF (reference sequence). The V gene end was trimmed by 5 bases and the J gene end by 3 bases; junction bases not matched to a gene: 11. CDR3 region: CATSLRQGTATDTQYF. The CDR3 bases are TGTGCCACCAGCCTCCGACAGGGAACGGCGACAGATACGCAGTATTTT.

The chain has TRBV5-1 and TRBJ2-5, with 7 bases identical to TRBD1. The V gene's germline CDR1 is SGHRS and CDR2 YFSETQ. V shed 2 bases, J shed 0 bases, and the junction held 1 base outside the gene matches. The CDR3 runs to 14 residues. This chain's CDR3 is CASSLQGHQETQYF. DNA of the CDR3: TGCGCCAGCAGCTTACAGGGGCACCAAGAGACCCAGTACTTC.

The chain's CDR3 is CASSPAGGGYGYTF. In nucleotides, the CDR3 is TGTGCCAGCAGCCCCGCAGGGGGCGGCTATGGCTACACCTTC. The chain carries TRBV7-2 and TRBJ1-2, with TRBD1 matching 8 bases. V lost 5 bases to trimming and J lost 4 bases; unmatched junction nucleotides: 6. The CDR3 runs 14 residues. CDR1 is SGHTA and CDR2 is FQGNSA in the germline V gene. The whole variable domain, remainder taken from reference TRBV7-2 and TRBJ1-2, is GAGVSQSPSNKVTEKGKDVELRCDPISGHTALYWYRQSLGQGLEFLIYFQGNSAPDKSGLPSDRFSAERTGGSVSTLTIQRTQQEDSAVYLCASSPAGGGYGYTFGSGTRLTVV.